The rows below give T cell receptor beta chains drawn from one sample of a study of blood T cell repertoires in COVID-19. Assay used: immunoSEQ multiplex PCR; TCRdb lists only in-frame clones, some missing. The sample comprises around 300,000 clones, around nine tenths of which are singletons, and roughly 0.92% rests with the top ten. Material for sequencing was peripheral blood. The receptor source for this set is a woman in her forties who had recovered from COVID-19. The conserved cysteine and the conserved F or W are not part of the CDR3 here. The order of the fields is clone size, V gene, J gene, CDR3 protein. Expanded clones are given a class, and other clones once, few, many or no size at all.

clone size: -; V gene: TRBV27; J gene: TRBJ2-1; CDR3 protein: ASSQAGGSYNEQF
clone size: few; V gene: TRBV28; J gene: TRBJ1-5; CDR3 protein: ASSLQGQPQH
clone size: -; V gene: TRBV12-3/TRBV12-4; J gene: TRBJ2-3; CDR3 protein: ASKNRGPDTQY
clone size: few; V gene: TRBV7-9; J gene: TRBJ1-1; CDR3 protein: ASSLENSPEAF
clone size: few; V gene: TRBV29-1; J gene: TRBJ1-2; CDR3 protein: SVPVQGADGYT
clone size: -; V gene: TRBV7-2; J gene: TRBJ2-3; CDR3 protein: ASSLGRTDTQY
clone size: -; V gene: TRBV5-1; J gene: TRBJ2-1; CDR3 protein: ASSLTSNEQF
clone size: -; V gene: TRBV11-2; J gene: TRBJ2-1; CDR3 protein: ASSLAGNNEQF
clone size: -; V gene: TRBV5-1; J gene: TRBJ2-5; CDR3 protein: ASSLTGTSGQETQY
clone size: few; V gene: TRBV5-1; J gene: TRBJ2-2; CDR3 protein: ASSQTSGRGSGELF
clone size: -; V gene: TRBV6-4; J gene: TRBJ2-7; CDR3 protein: ASLAGTSGRPYEQY
clone size: -; V gene: TRBV9; J gene: TRBJ2-1; CDR3 protein: ASSVGGAQRSNEQF
clone size: -; V gene: TRBV7-2; J gene: TRBJ1-4; CDR3 protein: ASSLAGTGLSEKLF
clone size: -; V gene: TRBV30; J gene: TRBJ2-1; CDR3 protein: ASHSSYNEQF
clone size: -; V gene: TRBV5-1; J gene: TRBJ1-2; CDR3 protein: ASSLLPQDYGYT
clone size: -; V gene: TRBV6-4; J gene: TRBJ2-7; CDR3 protein: ASSPGLAGGREQY
clone size: -; V gene: TRBV5-1; J gene: TRBJ2-2; CDR3 protein: ASSDDRDTGELF
clone size: -; V gene: TRBV6-1; J gene: TRBJ2-7; CDR3 protein: ASSEEAGVPYEQY
clone size: -; V gene: TRBV4-1; J gene: TRBJ2-5; CDR3 protein: ASSHPTGTGGETQY
clone size: -; V gene: TRBV28; J gene: TRBJ1-2; CDR3 protein: ASKRGLYYGYT
clone size: -; V gene: TRBV10-3; J gene: TRBJ1-1; CDR3 protein: AISQGQGRGTEAF
clone size: -; V gene: TRBV4-1; J gene: TRBJ2-7; CDR3 protein: ASSQILHAGGEQY
clone size: once; V gene: TRBV18; J gene: TRBJ2-1; CDR3 protein: ASSPPQGSYNEQF
clone size: -; V gene: TRBV28; J gene: TRBJ2-2; CDR3 protein: ASSFGGANTGELF
clone size: few; V gene: TRBV27; J gene: TRBJ2-3; CDR3 protein: ASSQTGTDTQY
clone size: -; V gene: TRBV6-4; J gene: TRBJ2-7; CDR3 protein: ASSDSTGLAAYEQY
clone size: -; V gene: TRBV10-3; J gene: TRBJ2-2; CDR3 protein: AISEFQDNTGELF
clone size: -; V gene: TRBV5-6; J gene: TRBJ2-2; CDR3 protein: ASSLGGASGNTGELF
clone size: -; V gene: TRBV4-1; J gene: TRBJ2-2; CDR3 protein: ASSFRGVGTGELF
clone size: -; V gene: TRBV19; J gene: TRBJ1-5; CDR3 protein: ASRSGTGDQPQH
clone size: -; V gene: TRBV21-1; J gene: TRBJ2-1; CDR3 protein: ATYWVSRSSYNEQF
clone size: -; V gene: TRBV27; J gene: TRBJ2-1; CDR3 protein: ASSLAGATYNEQF
clone size: -; V gene: TRBV21-1; J gene: TRBJ2-1; CDR3 protein: ASSKGQRLAGFEQF
clone size: -; V gene: TRBV29-1; J gene: TRBJ2-1; CDR3 protein: SVEGQGIPYNEQF
clone size: -; V gene: TRBV12-3/TRBV12-4; J gene: TRBJ1-1; CDR3 protein: ASSGQANTEAF
clone size: -; V gene: TRBV27; J gene: TRBJ2-3; CDR3 protein: ASSLLSLAGEATQY
clone size: few; V gene: TRBV5-1; J gene: TRBJ2-3; CDR3 protein: ASSSGTSGSGTDTQY
clone size: -; V gene: TRBV5-5; J gene: TRBJ2-3; CDR3 protein: ASSQGLRESTDTQY
clone size: -; V gene: TRBV4-1; J gene: TRBJ2-7; CDR3 protein: ASSQDHGDIYEQY
clone size: -; V gene: TRBV30; J gene: TRBJ2-7; CDR3 protein: AWKRGGFPFEQY
clone size: -; V gene: TRBV30; J gene: TRBJ1-2; CDR3 protein: AWSVSGNYGYT
clone size: -; V gene: TRBV7-9; J gene: TRBJ2-5; CDR3 protein: ASSFRGGSETQY
clone size: -; V gene: TRBV28; J gene: TRBJ1-4; CDR3 protein: ASSLAGGVRKLF
clone size: -; V gene: TRBV2; J gene: TRBJ2-5; CDR3 protein: ASRGGHQETQY
clone size: -; V gene: TRBV28; J gene: TRBJ2-5; CDR3 protein: ASRLTGAEETQY